This T cell receptor beta chain was sequenced for a study of T cell responses to AZD1222 COVID-19 vaccine. Study-wide results and caveats: Seropositive status at baseline applied to only five to seven AZD1222 recipients.

TCRdb's copy holds only in-frame clones and misses some; the assay was immunoSEQ multiplex PCR. Among approximately 140,000 clones, roughly 93% were seen once, and the ten largest hold around 5.9%. A remark on this clone: Its antigen remains unidentified.

CDR3 length equals 12 residues. V was shortened by 6 bases and J by 3 bases, with 7 bases between the two germline ends. From germline, CDR1 is LNHDA and CDR2 SQIVND (reference sequence). J is TRBJ2-3 and V is TRBV19, with D tentatively TRBD2 (5 bases). The specimen comprised peripheral blood, sampled on day 0 of AZD1222 vaccination. The clonotype originates from an adult in good health. The CDR3 region has the DNA TGTGCCAGTAGCCCGGGGACAGATACGCAGTATTTT. It yields the protein CASSPGTDTQYF.